This TCR beta chain was found in a study of blood T cells in healthy people across ages. Overall study findings and caveats: Long-lived donors had more naive CD4+ cells and higher diversity than aged donors. Per million T cells, the diversity of TCR beta decreased roughly linearly as age advanced.

The authors ran a second PCR of roughly 6 to 11 cycles using a sample-barcoded 5' primer and a J-beta primer mix. Per sample, CDR3-containing paired-end reads numbered at least 2.5 million. Each CDR3 protein gets one entry after TCRdb re-called the 5' RACE reads with MiXCR. The sample yields 1.6 million or so distinct CDR3 sequences, roughly 32% seen once. This CDR3 region has 14 residues. CDR1 and CDR2 (germline): SNHLY, FYNNEI. Deletions cut 8 bases from V and 0 bases from J, with 12 bases between. Note on this clonotype: Its specificity is unknown.

The chain joins TRBV2 to TRBJ2-3; no reliable D call. The TCR was taken from a young woman in good health. Sequencing input: blood. CDR3 amino acids: CASGSTISTDTQYF. CDR3 DNA sequence: TGTGCCAGCGGAAGCACTATAAGCACAGATACGCAGTATTTT.